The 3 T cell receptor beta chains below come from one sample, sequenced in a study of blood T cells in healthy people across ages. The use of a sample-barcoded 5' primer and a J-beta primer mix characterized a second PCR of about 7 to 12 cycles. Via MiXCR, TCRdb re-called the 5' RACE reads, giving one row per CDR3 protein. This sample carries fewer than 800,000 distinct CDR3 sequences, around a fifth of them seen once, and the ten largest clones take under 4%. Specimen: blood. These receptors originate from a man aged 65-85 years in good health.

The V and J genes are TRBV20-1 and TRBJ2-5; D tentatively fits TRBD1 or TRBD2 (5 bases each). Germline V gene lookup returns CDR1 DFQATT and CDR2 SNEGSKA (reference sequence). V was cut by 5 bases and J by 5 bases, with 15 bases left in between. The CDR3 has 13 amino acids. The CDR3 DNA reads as TGCAGTGCTGGCGGAATCGGGGCCGAGACCCAGTACTTC. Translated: CSAGGIGAETQYF.

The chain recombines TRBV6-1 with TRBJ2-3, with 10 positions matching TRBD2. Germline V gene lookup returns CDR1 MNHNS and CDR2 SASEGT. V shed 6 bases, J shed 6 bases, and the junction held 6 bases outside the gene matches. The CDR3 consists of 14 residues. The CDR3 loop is CASSVLAGVDTQYF. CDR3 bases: TGTGCCAGCAGCGTCCTAGCGGGGGTCGATACGCAGTATTTT.

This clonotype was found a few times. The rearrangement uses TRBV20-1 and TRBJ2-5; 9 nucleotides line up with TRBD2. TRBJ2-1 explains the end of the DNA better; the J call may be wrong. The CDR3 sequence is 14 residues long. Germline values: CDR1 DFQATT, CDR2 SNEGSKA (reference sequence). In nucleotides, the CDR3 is TGCAGTGCTCTCGGGCGGGAGGGCGCGGATGAGCAGTTCTTC. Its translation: CSALGREGADEQFF.